The 30 T cell receptor beta chains in this list originate from one sample, sequenced in a study of a mutant IDH1 vaccine in newly diagnosed glioma. These receptors' targets are unknown. Repertoires were generated with immunoSEQ multiplex PCR, while TCRdb's copy carries only in-frame clones and drops some. The sample includes tens of thousands of clones, about two thirds of them seen just once. The time point was: week 47, end of study. Vaccine doses each comprised 300 ug of mutant IDH1 20-mer peptide, with topical imiquimod. Source: peripheral blood mononuclear cells (PBMCs), taken from a glioma patient whose treatment included an IDH1 peptide vaccine. All receptors derive from a man aged 35 to 55 with glioma. Some clones in this sample may be carry-over from other donors' samples.

This clone was detected a few times. The rearrangement links TRBV6-1 to TRBJ1-6; TRBD1 agrees at 9 bases. The germline gives CDR1 MNHNS, CDR2 SASEGT. Trimming took 4 bases from V and 5 from J; bases not matched to a gene: 9. The CDR3 spans 17 residues. The CDR3 DNA reads as TGTGCCAGCAGTGCTATCGGGACAGGGCTTCATAATTCACCCCTCCACTTT. Encoded protein: CASSAIGTGLHNSPLHF.

This clone was counted a single time. The rearrangement uses TRBV6-5 and TRBJ2-5; D gene ambiguous. Trimming took 5 bases from V and 5 from J, leaving 15 bases between them. The CDR3 loop spans 14 amino acids. Germline CDR1 MNHEY, CDR2 SVGAGI. The CDR3 here is CASSEIRLRETQYF. The CDR3 nucleotides read TGTGCCAGCAGTGAAATCCGGCTGAGGGAGACCCAGTACTTC.

V gene TRBV27 combines with J gene TRBJ2-2, with 16 bases that match TRBD2. The CDR3 is 18 residues long. CDR1 is MNHEY, CDR2 SMNVEV, per germline (reference sequence). V trimming: 6 bases; J trimming: 2 bases; junction bases outside the gene matches: 6. Here the CDR3 reads CASRGTSGGARNTGELFF. As DNA, the CDR3 is TGTGCCAGCAGGGGGACTAGCGGGGGGGCCCGCAACACCGGGGAGCTGTTTTTT.

The chain employs TRBV18 and TRBJ1-1; D possibly corresponds to TRBD1 (5 bases). Germline CDR1 is KGHSH and CDR2 is LQKENI. CDR3 length equals 15 residues. Trimming took 4 bases from V and 2 from J, leaving 14 bases between them. Written as DNA, the CDR3 is TGTGCCAGCTCACAGAACGGGAGGGGTAACACTGAAGCTTTCTTT. Translated, it gives CASSQNGRGNTEAFF.

The chain uses TRBV6-5 and TRBJ2-7; TRBD2 matches 9 bases. The CDR3 has 15 residues. The germline CDR1 and CDR2 sequences are MNHEY and SVGAGI. The junction had 4 bases not matched to a gene; V was cut back by 3 bases and J by 1 base. The CDR3 region is CASSYSSGGSYEQYF. For the CDR3, the DNA is TGTGCCAGCAGTTATTCCAGCGGGGGGTCCTACGAGCAGTACTTC.

The rearrangement joins TRBV4-2 to TRBJ2-5; 13 bases line up with TRBD2. The CDR3 contains 17 residues. Germline V CDR1 and CDR2: LGHNA, YNFKEQ. J was trimmed by 5 bases and V by 4 bases; bases with no gene match: 10. Written as DNA, the CDR3 is TGTGCCAGCAGCCCGACTAGCGGGGGGCGTAGGCTGGAGACCCAGTACTTC. This sequence encodes CASSPTSGGRRLETQYF.

The rearrangement links TRBV6-1 to TRBJ2-7; D may be TRBD1 or TRBD2 (5 bases each). The CDR3 is 15 amino acids. With 2 bases removed from V and 1 base from J, the gap between germline ends came to 12 bases. In germline, CDR1 is MNHNS, CDR2 SASEGT. The CDR3 is CASSEPGTDSYEQYF. The CDR3 DNA reads as TGTGCCAGCAGTGAACCCGGGACGGATTCCTACGAGCAGTACTTC.

This clone was counted a few times. The V gene is TRBV2, the J gene TRBJ1-1, with TRBD1 matching over 8 bases. The CDR3 covers 15 residues. The germline V gene encodes CDR1 SNHLY and CDR2 FYNNEI. Unmatched junction bases numbered 8, after V lost 7 bases and J lost 1 base. The DNA for the CDR3 is TGTGCCAGCAAACGGGAGACAGGGGCGAACACTGAAGCTTTCTTT. Its translation is CASKRETGANTEAFF. The whole variable domain, filled in from reference TRBV2 and TRBJ1-1, reads EPEVTQTPSHQVTQMGQEVILRCVPISNHLYFYWYRQILGQKVEFLVSFYNNEISEKSEIFDDQFSVERPDGSNFTLKIRSTKLEDSAMYFCASKRETGANTEAFFGQGTRLTVV.

This clone was recorded once. The chain couples TRBV30 to TRBJ2-7; tentatively, D is TRBD2 (6 bases). The CDR3 is made up of 14 amino acids. Germline values: CDR1 GTSNPN, CDR2 SVGIG (reference sequence). V dropped 2 bases and J dropped 7 bases, with 18 bases sitting between them. The CDR3 sequence: CAWSSWQGGGEQYF. The CDR3 nucleotides are TGTGCCTGGAGTTCGTGGCAGGGAGGAGGTGAGCAGTACTTC.

The rearrangement links TRBV5-1 to TRBJ1-1; D perhaps matches TRBD1 (6 bases). Germline V gene sequence: CDR1 SGHRS, CDR2 YFSETQ. Trimming took off 0 bases at V and 4 bases at J, with 16 bases between the two ends. The CDR3 runs to 16 residues. For the CDR3, the DNA is TGCGCCAGCAGCTTGGCCGGGGAGGGGGTGAGCACTGAAGCTTTCTTT. Protein product: CASSLAGEGVSTEAFF.

The chain links TRBV6-5 to TRBJ2-7; TRBD1 agrees at 9 bases. The germline V gene encodes CDR1 MNHEY and CDR2 SVGAGI. J lost 1 base, V lost 5 bases, and 6 bases had no gene match. The CDR3 is 15 residues long. DNA of the CDR3: TGTGCCAGCAGTCCCGGGACAGGGTGGTCCTACGAGCAGTACTTC. Amino acids: CASSPGTGWSYEQYF.

The rearrangement uses TRBV11-2 and TRBJ1-2; no definite D call. V was shortened by 5 bases and J by 4 bases, with 11 bases between the two germline ends. Germline-derived CDR1 and CDR2 are SGHAT and FQNNGV. The CDR3 runs 13 residues. For the CDR3, the DNA is TGTGCCAGCAGCCCGGGGTCGGGCTATGGCTACACCTTC. Amino acid sequence: CASSPGSGYGYTF.

J is TRBJ2-3 and V is TRBV13; 10 bases map to TRBD2. Trimming took 4 bases from V and 4 from J; bases not matched to a gene: 8. Germline CDR1 PRHDT, CDR2 FYEKMQ (reference sequence). This CDR3 has 16 residues. The CDR3 here is CASSWERGGHSDTQYF. The DNA of the CDR3 is TGTGCCAGCAGCTGGGAGCGGGGGGGCCATTCAGATACGCAGTATTTT.

The rearrangement joins TRBV10-3 to TRBJ1-1, with 10 nucleotides matching TRBD1. V lost 3 bases and J lost 4; bases outside the gene matches: 5. Germline CDR1 ENHRY, CDR2 SYGVKD. CDR3 size: 15 residues. The CDR3 loop reads CAISERDRGGTEAFF. DNA for the CDR3: TGTGCCATCAGTGAAAGGGACAGGGGTGGCACTGAAGCTTTCTTT.

The chain recombines TRBV16 with TRBJ1-1, with no clear D. Trimming stripped 3 bases from V and 3 bases from J, with 8 bases between. CDR3 length: 13 residues. Germline V gene sequence: CDR1 KGHSY, CDR2 FQNENV. DNA for the CDR3: TGTGCCAGCAGCCAGTGGGGATACACTGAAGCTTTCTTT. Translation gives CASSQWGYTEAFF.

V and J are TRBV13 and TRBJ1-2; possible D gene TRBD1, 5 bases. Trimming removed 0 bases from V and 4 bases from J, with 18 bases in between. The CDR3 covers 17 residues. Germline-derived CDR1 and CDR2 are PRHDT and FYEKMQ (reference sequence). CDR3 loop: CASSLGLGTSQAYGYTF. As DNA, the CDR3 is TGTGCCAGCAGCTTAGGCCTAGGGACCTCTCAGGCCTATGGCTACACCTTC.

This clone was found a few times. The chain has TRBV19 and TRBJ2-5; a possible D gene is TRBD1 (6 bases). The J call may not be correct, given that the DNA end is closer to TRBJ2-7. The CDR3 contains 14 residues. The germline gives CDR1 LNHDA, CDR2 SQIVND (reference sequence). The CDR3 nucleotides read TGTGCCAGCGGATCCGGGACAAATTCCTACGAGCAGTACTTC. Encoded protein: CASGSGTNSYEQYF.

The chain has TRBV13 and TRBJ2-3, with TRBD2 identical over 12 bases. The trim removed 2 bases at V and 4 bases at J, leaving 7 bases unmatched. This CDR3 is 17 amino acids long. Germline V gene data show CDR1 as PRHDT and CDR2 as FYEKMQ (reference sequence). CDR3 amino acids: CASSLSASGGASDTQYF. CDR3 bases: TGTGCCAGCAGCTTATCCGCTAGCGGGGGGGCCTCAGATACGCAGTATTTT.

The J gene is TRBJ2-7, the V gene TRBV9; TRBD1 agrees at 8 bases. With V trimmed by 0 bases and J by 2 bases, 1 base remained unmatched. The CDR3 contains 14 residues. Germline V gives CDR1 SGDLS, CDR2 YYNGEE. The CDR3 loop reads CASSVGRGPYEQYF. Written as DNA, the CDR3 is TGTGCCAGCAGCGTAGGCAGGGGGCCCTACGAGCAGTACTTC.

The chain joins TRBV27 to TRBJ1-1; TRBD1 aligns across 9 bases. CDR3 size: 14 residues. The ends lost 6 bases at V and 1 base at J; junction bases unmatched: 3. Germline V gene sequence: CDR1 MNHEY, CDR2 SMNVEV (reference sequence). CDR3: CASSADRGNTEAFF. CDR3 bases: TGTGCCAGCAGCGCGGACAGGGGGAACACTGAAGCTTTCTTT.

This chain uses TRBV7-9 with TRBJ1-1; no clear D gene. This CDR3 is 13 amino acids long. V was pared by 5 bases and J by 2 bases, with 9 bases between. Germline-derived CDR1 and CDR2 are SEHNR and FQNEAQ (reference sequence). In DNA form, the CDR3 reads TGTGCCAGCAGCCCTGCAAAAAACACTGAAGCTTTCTTT. This codes for CASSPAKNTEAFF.

This clone was counted between two and nine times. CDR3 protein: CASSRGGAVTEKLFF. Here the CDR3 DNA reads TGTGCCAGCAGCCGCGGGGGCGCGGTAACTGAAAAACTGTTTTTT. V usage is TRBV6-1 and J usage is TRBJ1-4; D perhaps matches TRBD1 (6 bases). This CDR3 comprises 15 residues. The germline V gene encodes CDR1 MNHNS and CDR2 SASEGT. V was cut by 6 bases and J by 7 bases, with 18 bases left in between.

The chain has TRBV7-2 and TRBJ2-5, with D hard to call. Deletions cut 6 bases from V and 5 bases from J, with 22 bases between. CDR1 and CDR2 (germline): SGHTA, FQGNSA. CDR3 length: 16 residues. This CDR3 reads CASSYQSGTLGETQYF. Written as DNA, the CDR3 is TGTGCCAGCAGTTACCAGTCCGGAACCCTGGGGGAGACCCAGTACTTC.

The chain uses TRBV5-6 and TRBJ2-7, with no clear D. V lost 3 bases, J lost 3 bases, and 4 bases lay in between. The CDR3 contains 11 residues. Germline CDR1 reads SGHDT; CDR2 reads YYEEEE. The CDR3 spells CASSYNYEQYF. The DNA of the CDR3 is TGTGCCAGCAGCTATAACTACGAGCAGTACTTC.

The chain combines TRBV6-1 with TRBJ2-5; 9 nucleotides match TRBD2. This CDR3 is built from 16 residues. Germline V gene data show CDR1 as MNHNS and CDR2 as SASEGT. The V and J ends lost 2 bases and 1 base, in that order; junction bases with no gene match: 5. This CDR3 is CASSEQPAGGQETQYF. The CDR3 DNA sequence: TGTGCCAGCAGTGAACAGCCAGCGGGGGGCCAAGAGACCCAGTACTTC.

This chain connects TRBV13 to TRBJ2-5, with D possibly called TRBD1 or TRBD2 (6 bases each). The CDR3 sequence is 14 residues long. CDR1 PRHDT and CDR2 FYEKMQ come from the germline V gene (reference sequence). V was cut by 5 bases and J by 10 bases, with 20 bases left in between. This chain's CDR3 is CASSASGGPQLQYF. The CDR3 coding sequence is TGTGCCAGCAGCGCCTCCGGGGGCCCCCAACTCCAGTACTTC. Full variable domain (remainder filled in from reference TRBV13 and TRBJ2-5): AAGVIQSPRHLIKEKRETATLKCYPIPRHDTVYWYQQGPGQDPQFLISFYEKMQSDKGSIPDRFSAQQFSDYHSELNMSSLELGDSALYFCASSASGGPQLQYFGPGTRLLVL.

This chain links TRBV29-1 with TRBJ1-2, with D tentatively TRBD1 (6 bases). From germline, CDR1 is SQVTM and CDR2 ANQGSEA. Trimming stripped 4 bases from V and 6 bases from J, with 24 bases between. The CDR3 has 16 amino acids. The CDR3 bases are TGCAGCGTTGGGAGGGGGGGCGGCCGAGGAAATCATGGCTACACCTTC. This gives the protein CSVGRGGGRGNHGYTF.

The rearrangement uses TRBV6-1 and TRBJ2-5; 9 bases map to TRBD1. V shed 3 bases, J shed 4 bases, and the junction held 6 bases outside the gene matches. The CDR3 length is 15 residues. CDR1 MNHNS and CDR2 SASEGT come from the germline V gene. DNA of the CDR3: TGTGCCAGCAGTGAGGGGACAGGGATCGGAGAGACCCAGTACTTC. Amino acids: CASSEGTGIGETQYF.

The V and J genes are TRBV30 and TRBJ1-5, with D possibly being TRBD1 (6 bases). CDR3 length: 14 amino acids. V was cut by 0 bases and J by 7 bases, with 13 bases left in between. CDR1 GTSNPN and CDR2 SVGIG come from the germline V gene (reference sequence). The DNA of the CDR3 is TGTGCCTGGAGTGTATTCAGGGGAGGGCAGCCCCAGCATTTT. Residues: CAWSVFRGGQPQHF.

The genes are TRBV13 and TRBJ2-7, with 12 bases matching TRBD1. Trimming removed 5 bases from V and 3 bases from J; junction bases left unmatched: 5. CDR1 and CDR2 from the germline V gene are PRHDT and FYEKMQ (reference sequence). This CDR3 has 15 residues. The CDR3: CASSSRDRGHYEQYF. The DNA of the CDR3 is TGTGCCAGCAGCAGCCGGGACAGGGGGCACTACGAGCAGTACTTC.